Detailed here is one T cell receptor (beta chain). Antigen: not known. Trimming removed 4 bases from V and 2 bases from J; junction bases left unmatched: 10. Germline-derived CDR1 and CDR2 are SGHDT and YYEEEE. The CDR3 is 16 amino acids. The data are from a study of blood T cells in healthy people across ages. Study-level findings and limits: Donors of long life had a larger count of naive CD4+ cells and greater diversity than aged donors.

Primed by a sample-barcoded 5' primer and a J-beta primer mix, a second PCR proceeded for 7 to 11 cycles. TCRdb reprocessed the 5' RACE reads with MiXCR, giving one entry per CDR3 protein. The sample carries approximately 830,000 distinct CDR3 sequences, around two thirds recorded once. Material for sequencing was blood. This chain links TRBV5-6 with TRBJ2-5; 8 bases align to TRBD2. The TCR sequence derives from a man aged 25 to 40 in good health. The CDR3 region is CASSRVRGVDQETQYF. As DNA, the CDR3 is TGTGCCAGCAGCCGCGTGCGGGGGGTGGATCAAGAGACCCAGTACTTC.